This TCR beta chain was sequenced for a study of CD8+CD57+ T cells in acquired aplastic anemia (dated by TCRdb to 2016 to 2018). For the study in its entirety: On average, sorted CD4+ and CD8+ cells yielded around 3.4 ug of extracted DNA, with a range of about 0.17 to 27.4 ug. CD8+CD57+ expansion was defined as frequency above the mean frequency observed in healthy subjects.

As concerns this clonotype: It lacks a known antigen. Base qualities are not provided; no much larger clone lies one nucleotide away.

Study-wide conclusions, independent of this receptor: No significant difference in CD8+ Simpson's diversity was found between patients and healthy controls (P=0.060). Fewer than 30 CD8+ CDR3 sequences were found in both patients and controls but appeared to be highly expressed in patients and within the immunodominant clones of the patients.

Profiling of TCR beta VDJ combinations and CDR3 sequences used genomic DNA as the template. An Illumina HiSeq 2000 was used for TCR repertoire sequencing. Turning to the authors' computational methods: Repertoire assessment relied on Simpson's diversity index, CDR3 size and DJ length profiles, and TRBV/TRBJ rearrangement plots. The immunodominant clone was defined as the most abundant DNA sequence in deep sequencing data. CDR3 amino acid sequences were screened for sharing across subjects and compared with published repertoires and the VDJdb database. TCRdb redid the processing of the public reads, applying fastp at Q25 and MiXCR, and retained in-frame beta chains. Every CDR3 protein is listed once, alongside the most common genes and DNA of its rows. TCRdb's processing, not the authors', yielded these V and J calls. The sample yields 200,000 to 300,000 distinct CDR3 sequences; 82% were counted once. The ten most abundant clones make up 40% to 55% of the sample.

Expansion of CD8+CD57+ cells had been shown by flow cytometry in the patients chosen for sequencing. Severe acquired aplastic anemia was diagnosed in all patients according to International Study of Aplastic Anemia and Agranulocytosis and Camitta criteria. No therapy had been received by the patients at the time of blood sampling. In the study, sorted CD4+ and CD8+ blood T cells from patients with severe aplastic anemia and from healthy subjects underwent deep sequencing of TCR repertoires. In the USA, patient enrollment took place under clinicaltrials.gov protocols 00001620, 01623167, 00001397, 00071045, 00081523 and 00961064. Ficoll-Paque density gradient centrifugation was used to isolate peripheral blood mononuclear cells. Before DNA extraction, CD4+ and CD8+ T cells were sorted by FACS or by magnetic beads. The receptor's source is a human donor with aplastic anemia. Sequencing was carried out using sorted CD4+, CD8+, or CD8+CD57+ T cells (not recorded which) from PBMCs.

The DNA sequence reads TGTGCCAGCAGTGATTGGCTAGCGGGGGACGGAGATACGCAGTATTTT. Its protein reads: CASSDWLAGDGDTQYF. This receptor chain uses TRBV2 and TRBJ2-3, with 10 junctional bases fitting TRBD2. CDR3 length: 16 amino acids, cysteine to phenylalanine. Left in the record is the CDR3 DNA by itself, 48 bases read in frame from the first base. Germline trimming amounts to 3 bases on V and 5 bases on J, with 8 as the count of junction bases outside the gene matches. Via the germline V gene, CDR1 is SNHLY and CDR2 FYNNEI.